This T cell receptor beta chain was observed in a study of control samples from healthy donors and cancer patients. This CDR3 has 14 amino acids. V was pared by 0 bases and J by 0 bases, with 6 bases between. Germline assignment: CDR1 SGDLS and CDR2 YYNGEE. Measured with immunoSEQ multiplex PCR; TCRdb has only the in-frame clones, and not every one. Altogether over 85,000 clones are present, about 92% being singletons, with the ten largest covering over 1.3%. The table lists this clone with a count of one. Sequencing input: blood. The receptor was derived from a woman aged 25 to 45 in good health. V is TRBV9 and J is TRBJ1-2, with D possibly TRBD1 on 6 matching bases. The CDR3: CASSVGTANYGYTF. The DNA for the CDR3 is TGTGCCAGCAGCGTAGGGACAGCTAACTATGGCTACACCTTC.